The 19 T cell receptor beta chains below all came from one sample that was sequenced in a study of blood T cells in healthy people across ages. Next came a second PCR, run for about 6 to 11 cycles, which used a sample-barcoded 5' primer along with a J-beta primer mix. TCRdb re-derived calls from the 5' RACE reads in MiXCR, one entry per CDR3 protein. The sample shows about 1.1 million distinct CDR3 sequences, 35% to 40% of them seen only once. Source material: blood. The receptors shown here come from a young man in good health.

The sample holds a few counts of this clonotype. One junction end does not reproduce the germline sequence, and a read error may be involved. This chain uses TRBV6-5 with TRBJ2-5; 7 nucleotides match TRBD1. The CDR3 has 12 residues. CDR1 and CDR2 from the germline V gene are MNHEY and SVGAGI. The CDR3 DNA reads TGTGCCAGAAGTTACTTGGGGACAGAGAAGTTCTTC. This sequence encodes CARSYLGTEKFF.

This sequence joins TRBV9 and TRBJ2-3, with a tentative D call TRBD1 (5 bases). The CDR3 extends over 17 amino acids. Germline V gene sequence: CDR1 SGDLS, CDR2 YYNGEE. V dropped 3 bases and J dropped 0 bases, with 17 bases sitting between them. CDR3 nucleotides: TGTGCCAGCAGCGAAATAGGGGATTCTTCTAGCACAGATACGCAGTATTTT. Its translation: CASSEIGDSSSTDTQYF.

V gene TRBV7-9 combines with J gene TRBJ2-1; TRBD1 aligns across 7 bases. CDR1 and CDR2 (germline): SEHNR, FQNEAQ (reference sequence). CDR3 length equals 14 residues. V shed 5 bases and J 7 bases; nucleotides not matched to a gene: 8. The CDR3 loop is CASSRPTGLNEQFF. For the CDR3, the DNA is TGTGCCAGCAGCCGACCGACAGGGTTGAATGAGCAGTTCTTC.

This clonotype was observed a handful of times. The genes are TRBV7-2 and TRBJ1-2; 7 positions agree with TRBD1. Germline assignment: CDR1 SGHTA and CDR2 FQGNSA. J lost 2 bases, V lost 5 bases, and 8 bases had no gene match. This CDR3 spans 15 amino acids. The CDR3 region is CASSPLGGGNYGYTF. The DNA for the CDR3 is TGTGCCAGCAGCCCCTTAGGAGGGGGCAACTATGGCTACACCTTC.

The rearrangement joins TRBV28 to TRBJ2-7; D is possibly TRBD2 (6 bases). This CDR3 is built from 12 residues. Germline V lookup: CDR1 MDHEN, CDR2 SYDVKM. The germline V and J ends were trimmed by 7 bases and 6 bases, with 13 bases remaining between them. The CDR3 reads CASTELGGEQYF. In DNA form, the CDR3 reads TGTGCCAGCACGGAGCTGGGGGGCGAGCAGTACTTC. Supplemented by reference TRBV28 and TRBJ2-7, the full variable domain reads DVKVTQSSRYLVKRTGEKVFLECVQDMDHENMFWYRQDPGLGLRLIYFSYDVKMKEKGDIPEGYSVSREKKERFSLILESASTNQTSMYLCASTELGGEQYFGPGTRLTVT.

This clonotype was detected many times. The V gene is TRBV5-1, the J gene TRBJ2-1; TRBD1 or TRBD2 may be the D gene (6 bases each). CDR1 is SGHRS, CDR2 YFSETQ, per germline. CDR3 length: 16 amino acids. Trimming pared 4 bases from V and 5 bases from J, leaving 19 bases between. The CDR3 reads CASSPPGASVNNEQFF. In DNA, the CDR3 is TGCGCCAGCAGCCCGCCGGGGGCTAGCGTTAACAATGAGCAGTTCTTC.

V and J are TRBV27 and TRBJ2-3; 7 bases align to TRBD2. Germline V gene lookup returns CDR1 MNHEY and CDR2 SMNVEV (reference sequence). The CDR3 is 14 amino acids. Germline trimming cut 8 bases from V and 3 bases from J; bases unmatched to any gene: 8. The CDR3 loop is CASLQRGLTDTQYF. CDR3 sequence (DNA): TGTGCCAGCTTACAGCGGGGTCTTACAGATACGCAGTATTTT.

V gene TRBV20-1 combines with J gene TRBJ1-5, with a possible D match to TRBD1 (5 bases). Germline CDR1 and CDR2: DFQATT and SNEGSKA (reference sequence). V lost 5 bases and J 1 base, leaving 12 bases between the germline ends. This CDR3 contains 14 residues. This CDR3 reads CSAAQWDSNQPQHF. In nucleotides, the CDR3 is TGCAGTGCTGCCCAGTGGGACAGCAATCAGCCCCAGCATTTT.

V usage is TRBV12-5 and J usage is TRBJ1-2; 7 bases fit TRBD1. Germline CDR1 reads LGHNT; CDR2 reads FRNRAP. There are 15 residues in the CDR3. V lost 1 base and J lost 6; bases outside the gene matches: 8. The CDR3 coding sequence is TGTGCTAGTGGTTTGGAGGTGGGGACAGCCGATGGCTACACCTTC. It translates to CASGLEVGTADGYTF.

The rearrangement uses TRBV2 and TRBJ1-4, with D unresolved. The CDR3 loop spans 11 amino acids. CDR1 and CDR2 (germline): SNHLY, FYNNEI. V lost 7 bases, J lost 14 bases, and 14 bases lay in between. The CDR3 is CASTSSSDLFF. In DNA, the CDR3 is TGTGCCAGCACTAGTAGCTCAGACCTGTTTTTT.

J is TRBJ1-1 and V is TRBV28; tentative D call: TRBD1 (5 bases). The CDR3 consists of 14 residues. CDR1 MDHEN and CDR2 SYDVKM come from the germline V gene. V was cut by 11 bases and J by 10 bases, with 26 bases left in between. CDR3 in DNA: TGTGCCTCCCTAACACCGTCGAGGGACGTGAGAGCTTTCTTT. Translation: CASLTPSRDVRAFF.

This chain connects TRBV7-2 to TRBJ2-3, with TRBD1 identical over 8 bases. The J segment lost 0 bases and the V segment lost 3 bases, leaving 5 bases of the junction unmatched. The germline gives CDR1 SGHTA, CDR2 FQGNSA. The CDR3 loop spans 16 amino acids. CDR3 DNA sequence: TGTGCCAGCAGCTTCCCCGGACAGGGTAGCACAGATACGCAGTATTTT. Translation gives CASSFPGQGSTDTQYF.

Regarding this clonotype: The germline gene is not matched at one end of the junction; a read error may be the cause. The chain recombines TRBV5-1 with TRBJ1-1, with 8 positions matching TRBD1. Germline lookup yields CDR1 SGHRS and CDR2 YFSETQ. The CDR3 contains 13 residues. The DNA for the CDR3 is TGCGCCGGCAGCTGGGGGACAGGTGGTTCGGCTTTCTTT. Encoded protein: CAGSWGTGGSAFF.

CDR3 loop: CASSQKSLAKNIQYF. DNA of the CDR3: TGCGCCAGCAGCCAAAAATCGCTAGCCAAAAACATTCAGTACTTC. The rearrangement joins TRBV4-3 to TRBJ2-4, with D uncertain. The germline V and J ends were trimmed by 2 bases and 0 bases, with 8 bases remaining between them. The CDR3 has 15 residues. Germline values: CDR1 LGHNA, CDR2 YSLEER.

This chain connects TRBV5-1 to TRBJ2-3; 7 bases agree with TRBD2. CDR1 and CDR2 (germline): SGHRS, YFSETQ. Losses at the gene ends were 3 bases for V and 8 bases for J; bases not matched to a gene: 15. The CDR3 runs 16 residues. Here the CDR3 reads CASSSDSGLASVTQYF. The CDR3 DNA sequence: TGCGCCAGCAGCTCGGATAGCGGGCTGGCTTCAGTTACGCAGTATTTT.

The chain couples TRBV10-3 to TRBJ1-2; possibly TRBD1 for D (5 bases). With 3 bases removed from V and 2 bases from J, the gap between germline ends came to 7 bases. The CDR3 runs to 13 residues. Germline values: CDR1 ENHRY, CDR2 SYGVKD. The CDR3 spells CAISEDRNYGYTF. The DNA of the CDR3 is TGTGCCATCAGTGAAGACAGAAACTATGGCTACACCTTC.

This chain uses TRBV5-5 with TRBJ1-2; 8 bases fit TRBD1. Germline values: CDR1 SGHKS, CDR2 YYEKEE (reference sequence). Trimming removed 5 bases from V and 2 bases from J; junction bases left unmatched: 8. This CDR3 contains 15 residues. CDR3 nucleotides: TGTGCCAGCAGGCCAGGCCCAGGGGGCAACTATGGCTACACCTTC. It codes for CASRPGPGGNYGYTF.

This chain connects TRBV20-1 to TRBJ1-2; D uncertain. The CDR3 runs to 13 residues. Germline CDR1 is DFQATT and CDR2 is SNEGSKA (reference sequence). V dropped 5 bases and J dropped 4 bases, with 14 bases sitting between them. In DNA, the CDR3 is TGCAGTGCTGCGATCGAGGGTACCTATGGCTACACCTTC. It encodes CSAAIEGTYGYTF.

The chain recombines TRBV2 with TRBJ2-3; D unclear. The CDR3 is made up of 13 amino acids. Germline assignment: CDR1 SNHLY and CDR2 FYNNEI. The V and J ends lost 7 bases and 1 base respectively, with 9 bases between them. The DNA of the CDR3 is TGTGCCAGCATCCCTCTTCGCACAGATACGCAGTATTTT. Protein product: CASIPLRTDTQYF.